This entry lists 9 T cell receptor beta chains sequenced from one sample in a study of blood T cell repertoires in COVID-19. Libraries were prepared by immunoSEQ multiplex PCR; TCRdb keeps only in-frame clonotypes and omits some of them. Seen here are about 470,000 clones, about nine tenths observed once, and the top ten hold about 0.75%. Sequences were obtained from PBMCs or T cells enriched from blood (not recorded which). The source is a young woman who had recovered from COVID-19.

Concerning this clone: Other DNA sequences in the sample encode the same CDR3. The chain joins TRBV12-3 or TRBV12-4 to TRBJ1-1, with a tentative D call TRBD1 (6 bases). The CDR3 runs to 13 residues. Trimming cost V 5 bases and J 5 bases, with 12 bases left between them. The chain's CDR3 is CASSLRGGTEAFF. CDR3 in DNA: TGTGCCAGCAGTCTACGAGGGGGAACTGAAGCTTTCTTT.

The J gene is TRBJ2-1, the V gene TRBV6-1; TRBD2 might be the D (5 bases). Germline CDR1 is MNHNS and CDR2 is SASEGT. This CDR3 comprises 18 residues. Trimming took 1 base from V and 0 from J, leaving 16 bases between them. The CDR3 sequence: CASSEGSVGRYSYNEQFF. CDR3 bases: TGTGCCAGCAGTGAAGGGTCCGTAGGGAGATACTCCTACAATGAGCAGTTCTTC.

This chain links TRBV5-1 with TRBJ2-1; 15 bases align to TRBD2. CDR3 length: 17 amino acids. From germline, CDR1 is SGHRS and CDR2 YFSETQ. The V gene end was trimmed by 4 bases and the J gene end by 2 bases; junction bases not matched to a gene: 4. This chain's CDR3 is CASSLGLAGGTYNEQFF. As DNA, the CDR3 is TGCGCCAGCAGCCTGGGACTAGCGGGGGGCACCTACAATGAGCAGTTCTTC. The full variable domain, completed using reference TRBV5-1 and TRBJ2-1, is KAGVTQTPRYLIKTRGQQVTLSCSPISGHRSVSWYQQTPGQGLQFLFEYFSETQRNKGNFPGRFSGRQFSNSRSEMNVSTLELGDSALYLCASSLGLAGGTYNEQFFGPGTRLTVL.

The V and J genes are TRBV30 and TRBJ1-5, with D possibly TRBD1 on 5 matching bases. The CDR3 is 13 amino acids. The V gene's germline CDR1 is GTSNPN and CDR2 SVGIG (reference sequence). Between the trimmed V and J ends, which lost 2 bases and 5 bases, there was a span of 10 bases. The CDR3 sequence: CAWSLDTYQPQHF. The CDR3 DNA sequence: TGTGCCTGGAGTTTGGACACCTATCAGCCCCAGCATTTT.

The gene calls are TRBV6-2 or TRBV6-3 and TRBJ2-3; D gene uncertain. Trimming took 2 bases from V and 10 from J, leaving 10 bases between them. The CDR3 covers 12 residues. The germline gives CDR1 MNHEY, CDR2 SVGEGT. The CDR3 nucleotides are TGTGCCAGCAGTTACATCGGCGAGGCGCAGTATTTT. Its protein is CASSYIGEAQYF.

The CDR3 coding sequence is TGTGCCAGCAGTGCTAAAAGGACGCGGGCTGAAGGAGCCAAAAACATTCAGTACTTC. Amino acids: CASSAKRTRAEGAKNIQYF. V is TRBV6-1 and J is TRBJ2-4, with a possible D match to TRBD2 (5 bases). The V end lost 4 bases, the J end lost 0 bases, and 22 bases lay between the germline ends. The CDR3 runs to 19 residues. Germline values: CDR1 MNHNS, CDR2 SASEGT.

The chain uses TRBV11-3 and TRBJ2-2, with TRBD1 as a possible D gene (8 bases). V was pared by 4 bases and J by 4 bases, with 19 bases between. Looked up from germline, CDR1 is SGHNT and CDR2 is YENEEA. This CDR3 contains 17 residues. The CDR3 sequence is CASSWGSDREGTGELFF. The CDR3 DNA reads as TGTGCCAGCAGCTGGGGGTCGGACAGGGAGGGCACCGGGGAGCTGTTTTTT. Full variable domain (rest looked up from reference TRBV11-3 and TRBJ2-2): EAGVVQSPRYKIIEKKQPVAFWCNPISGHNTLYWYLQNLGQGPELLIRYENEEAVDDSQLPKDRFSAERLKGVDSTLKIQPAELGDSAVYLCASSWGSDREGTGELFFGEGSRLTVL.

The chain joins TRBV6-5 to TRBJ1-2; 9 nucleotides align to TRBD1. The germline V gene encodes CDR1 MNHEY and CDR2 SVGAGI. The J segment lost 4 bases and the V segment lost 6 bases, leaving 6 bases of the junction unmatched. There are 14 residues in the CDR3. CDR3 residues: CASRRTGEPYGYTF. DNA of the CDR3: TGTGCCAGCAGAAGGACAGGGGAACCCTATGGCTACACCTTC.

This chain links TRBV12-5 with TRBJ2-1, with D perhaps matching TRBD1 (6 bases). The CDR3 is made up of 12 amino acids. Germline CDR1 and CDR2: LGHNT and FRNRAP. Trimming removed 4 bases at V and 10 bases at J, with 11 bases between. The CDR3 loop is CASGSYREEQFF. The DNA of the CDR3 is TGTGCTAGTGGTTCGTACAGGGAGGAGCAGTTCTTC.